These 25 T cell receptor beta chains were all obtained from the same sample, sequenced in a study of blood T cell repertoires in COVID-19. Only in-frame clones appear in the TCRdb table, and some are missing; sequencing was by immunoSEQ multiplex PCR. The sample lists roughly 200,000 clones, roughly 88% occurring once. The source material was peripheral blood. Receptors originate from a human donor in a cohort sampled during active COVID-19.

This clone was seen only a few times. The chain links TRBV4-1 to TRBJ2-4; TRBD2 matches at 7 bases. This CDR3 is built from 17 residues. V was pared by 1 base and J by 0 bases, with 6 bases of the junction left unmatched. Looked up from germline, CDR1 is MGHRA and CDR2 is YSYEKL. The CDR3 here is CASSQVVAGLAKNIQYF. The CDR3 coding sequence is TGCGCCAGCAGCCAAGTCGTAGCGGGCCTAGCCAAAAACATTCAGTACTTC.

This clone was detected only once. V gene TRBV19 combines with J gene TRBJ2-1, with 13 positions matching TRBD2. The CDR3 has 15 amino acids. Germline V gene lookup returns CDR1 LNHDA and CDR2 SQIVND (reference sequence). V lost 5 bases to trimming and J lost 9 bases; unmatched junction nucleotides: 7. The CDR3 sequence is CASSPMTSGRSEQFF. The CDR3, as DNA: TGTGCCAGTAGTCCTATGACTAGCGGGAGGAGTGAGCAGTTCTTC.

The genes are TRBV7-2 and TRBJ2-4; 15 bases are a match to TRBD2. The CDR3 is 17 amino acids. Germline assignment: CDR1 SGHTA and CDR2 FQGNSA. The V segment lost 5 bases and the J segment 5 bases; nucleotides outside the gene matches: 7. In DNA, the CDR3 is TGTGCCAGCAGCCTGGGACTAGCGGGAGGACCGCAAAACATTCAGTACTTC. Its translation is CASSLGLAGGPQNIQYF.

The V call is TRBV5-1, the J call TRBJ2-3, with TRBD1 matching 8 bases. Per germline, CDR1 SGHRS and CDR2 YFSETQ. The CDR3 has 14 amino acids. The trim removed 4 bases at V and 5 bases at J, leaving 6 bases unmatched. Written as DNA, the CDR3 is TGCGCCAGCAGCCACGGGACAGGACGAGATACGCAGTATTTT. This translates into CASSHGTGRDTQYF. Full variable domain (missing parts from reference TRBV5-1 and TRBJ2-3): KAGVTQTPRYLIKTRGQQVTLSCSPISGHRSVSWYQQTPGQGLQFLFEYFSETQRNKGNFPGRFSGRQFSNSRSEMNVSTLELGDSALYLCASSHGTGRDTQYFGPGTRLTVL.

This clone showed up just once. The chain links TRBV2 to TRBJ2-3; 7 bases align to TRBD1. V gave up 5 bases and J gave up 1 base; unmatched junction bases: 3. CDR3 length: 14 amino acids. Germline V gene sequence: CDR1 SNHLY, CDR2 FYNNEI. For the CDR3, the DNA is TGTGCCAGCAGTACCGGACAGGGCACAGATACGCAGTATTTT. It specifies CASSTGQGTDTQYF.

The chain employs TRBV3-1 (or the pseudogene TRBV3-2) and TRBJ2-1; TRBD2 agrees at 13 bases. The J segment lost 10 bases and the V segment lost 0 bases, leaving 9 bases of the junction unmatched. This CDR3 region has 17 residues. The germline gives CDR1 LGHDT, CDR2 YNNKEL (reference sequence). CDR3 in DNA: TGTGCCAGCAGCCAAGACTTACTAGCGGGAGGGCAAAGGGAGCAGTTCTTC. It codes for CASSQDLLAGGQREQFF.

The genes are TRBV7-9 and TRBJ2-2, with D unclear. V was cut by 5 bases and J by 2 bases, with 12 bases left in between. Germline V gene sequence: CDR1 SEHNR, CDR2 FQNEAQ (reference sequence). The CDR3 sequence is 15 residues long. The CDR3 protein is CASSPHGTNTGELFF. DNA of the CDR3: TGTGCCAGCAGCCCCCACGGTACTAACACCGGGGAGCTGTTTTTT. The whole variable domain, remainder taken from reference TRBV7-9 and TRBJ2-2, is DTGVSQNPRHKITKRGQNVTFRCDPISEHNRLYWYRQTLGQGPEFLTYFQNEAQLEKSRLLSDRFSAERPKGSFSTLEIQRTEQGDSAMYLCASSPHGTNTGELFFGEGSRLTVL.

The chain recombines TRBV4-1 with TRBJ1-5, with 8 bases aligning to TRBD1. The CDR3 contains 16 residues. The V and J ends lost 0 bases and 6 bases, in that order; junction bases with no gene match: 7. The germline gives CDR1 MGHRA, CDR2 YSYEKL. The CDR3 region is CASSQDATGEFQPQHF. The CDR3 coding sequence is TGCGCCAGCAGCCAAGATGCGACAGGGGAGTTTCAGCCCCAGCATTTT.

V gene TRBV6-1 combines with J gene TRBJ2-3, with 10 bases identical to TRBD2. CDR3 length: 15 amino acids. CDR1 is MNHNS, CDR2 SASEGT, per germline. Germline trimming cut 2 bases from V and 4 bases from J; bases unmatched to any gene: 3. The chain's CDR3 is CASSETLAGADTQYF. The CDR3 DNA reads TGTGCCAGCAGTGAAACTCTAGCGGGAGCAGATACGCAGTATTTT.

The chain links TRBV5-1 to TRBJ2-7; weak D call: TRBD1 (5 bases). CDR1 and CDR2 (germline): SGHRS, YFSETQ. The CDR3 is 14 residues long. V was clipped by 7 bases and J by 0 bases, with 14 bases between them. CDR3 DNA: TGCGCCAGCTCCCCCGGACACCACTCCTACGAGCAGTACTTC. It translates to CASSPGHHSYEQYF. The variable domain in full, with the rest retrieved from reference TRBV5-1 and TRBJ2-7, is KAGVTQTPRYLIKTRGQQVTLSCSPISGHRSVSWYQQTPGQGLQFLFEYFSETQRNKGNFPGRFSGRQFSNSRSEMNVSTLELGDSALYLCASSPGHHSYEQYFGPGTRLTVT.

This rearrangement joins TRBV4-2 to TRBJ2-5; no reliable D call. Per the germline V gene, CDR1 is LGHNA and CDR2 is YNFKEQ. The V end lost 0 bases, the J end lost 2 bases, and 7 bases lay between the germline ends. The CDR3 consists of 14 residues. As DNA, the CDR3 is TGTGCCAGCAGCCAAGATGGCAGGCAAGAGACCCAGTACTTC. It encodes CASSQDGRQETQYF.

In its sample, this clone was seen once. The chain combines TRBV5-5 with TRBJ2-5, with D possibly matching TRBD1 (6 bases). This CDR3 region has 13 residues. CDR1 is SGHKS and CDR2 is YYEKEE in the germline V gene (reference sequence). V was trimmed by 4 bases and J by 5 bases, leaving 12 bases between them. CDR3 protein: CASSDQGTETQYF. CDR3 nucleotide sequence: TGTGCCAGCAGCGATCAGGGGACCGAGACCCAGTACTTC.

The V call is TRBV6-5, the J call TRBJ1-1; 7 nucleotides agree with TRBD1. This CDR3 has 14 residues. V was clipped by 6 bases and J by 4 bases; unmatched bases: 8. Germline V gene sequence: CDR1 MNHEY, CDR2 SVGAGI. The CDR3 reads CASSLLTGFTEAFF. CDR3 DNA sequence: TGTGCCAGCAGCCTACTGACAGGGTTCACTGAAGCTTTCTTT.

The rearrangement links TRBV27 to TRBJ1-5; 9 nucleotides agree with TRBD1. This CDR3 region has 16 residues. Per germline, CDR1 MNHEY and CDR2 SMNVEV (reference sequence). Trimming took 5 bases from V and 0 from J; bases not matched to a gene: 5. CDR3: CASSTGTGYSNQPQHF. CDR3 nucleotides: TGTGCCAGCAGTACCGGGACAGGGTATAGCAATCAGCCCCAGCATTTT.

The chain links TRBV30 to TRBJ1-6; D not certain. The CDR3 contains 16 residues. V shed 2 bases and J shed 0 bases, with 11 bases lying between them. Germline V lookup: CDR1 GTSNPN, CDR2 SVGIG (reference sequence). The CDR3 is CAWSPKLSSYNSPLHF. CDR3 in DNA: TGTGCCTGGAGTCCTAAACTGAGCTCCTATAATTCACCCCTCCACTTT.

The chain has TRBV19 and TRBJ2-2, with 9 bases lining up with TRBD1. Germline V gene sequence: CDR1 LNHDA, CDR2 SQIVND (reference sequence). V was clipped by 4 bases and J by 7 bases; unmatched bases: 10. CDR3 size: 16 residues. The CDR3 nucleotides read TGTGCCAGTAGTAGACCGGGACAGGGCGTTAGCGGGGAGCTGTTTTTT. It encodes CASSRPGQGVSGELFF.

This chain connects TRBV15 to TRBJ2-1; the D gene is possibly TRBD1 (6 bases). Germline CDR1 and CDR2: LNHNV and YYDKDF (reference sequence). This CDR3 has 18 amino acids. V was shortened by 0 bases and J by 2 bases, with 17 bases between the two germline ends. The CDR3 nucleotides are TGTGCCACCAGCAGAGATCTCGTCAGGGGTAGGGCCTACAATGAGCAGTTCTTC. Translating it yields CATSRDLVRGRAYNEQFF.

The gene calls are TRBV10-1 and TRBJ2-7, with 9 bases matching TRBD2. CDR1 WNHNN and CDR2 SYGVQD come from the germline V gene (reference sequence). This CDR3 has 16 residues. J lost 0 bases, V lost 3 bases, and 6 bases had no gene match. The CDR3 protein is CASSETSGLSSYEQYF. The CDR3 DNA is TGCGCCAGCAGTGAAACTAGCGGGTTGAGCTCCTACGAGCAGTACTTC.

The chain couples TRBV28 to TRBJ1-1; D remains ambiguous. Deletions cut 6 bases from V and 6 bases from J, with 17 bases between. This CDR3 contains 14 residues. CDR1 MDHEN and CDR2 SYDVKM come from the germline V gene. Written as DNA, the CDR3 is TGTGCCAGCAGAACTGAAGTCCGTCGGTCTGAAGCTTTCTTT. Translation: CASRTEVRRSEAFF.

The chain uses TRBV28 and TRBJ2-1; the match to TRBD2 covers 10 bases. Germline V gene data show CDR1 as MDHEN and CDR2 as SYDVKM. The CDR3 totals 19 residues. The V and J ends lost 0 bases and 7 bases, in that order; junction bases with no gene match: 15. The CDR3 spells CASSLWGVVAGGLRNEQFF. The CDR3, as DNA: TGTGCCAGCAGTTTATGGGGGGTGGTAGCGGGAGGTTTGAGGAATGAGCAGTTCTTC. The full variable domain, completed using reference TRBV28 and TRBJ2-1, is DVKVTQSSRYLVKRTGEKVFLECVQDMDHENMFWYRQDPGLGLRLIYFSYDVKMKEKGDIPEGYSVSREKKERFSLILESASTNQTSMYLCASSLWGVVAGGLRNEQFFGPGTRLTVL.

The chain has TRBV29-1 and TRBJ2-7; no reliable D call. Deletions cut 7 bases from V and 4 bases from J, with 11 bases between. From germline, CDR1 is SQVTM and CDR2 ANQGSEA. This CDR3 has 11 residues. CDR3 sequence reads: CSAKTIYEQYF. As DNA, the CDR3 is TGCAGCGCAAAAACTATTTACGAGCAGTACTTC.

Of note for this clone: Mismatch with germline at one junction end may stem from a read error. The chain joins TRBV7-9 to TRBJ1-1, with D perhaps matching TRBD1 (6 bases). This CDR3 is built from 12 residues. The germline V gene has CDR1 SEHNR and CDR2 FQNEAQ (reference sequence). CDR3 residues: CASTLQGTEAFF. For the CDR3, the DNA is TGTGCCAGCACCTTACAGGGCACTGAAGCTTTCTTT.

The chain joins TRBV5-1 to TRBJ1-2, with TRBD1 identical over 10 bases. CDR1 is SGHRS and CDR2 is YFSETQ in the germline V gene. J lost 4 bases, V lost 3 bases, and 12 bases had no gene match. The CDR3 runs 17 residues. The CDR3: CASSYGTGAAPGYGYTF. The CDR3 region has the DNA TGCGCCAGCAGCTACGGGACAGGGGCAGCGCCTGGCTATGGCTACACCTTC. Variable domain in full (rest from reference TRBV5-1 and TRBJ1-2): KAGVTQTPRYLIKTRGQQVTLSCSPISGHRSVSWYQQTPGQGLQFLFEYFSETQRNKGNFPGRFSGRQFSNSRSEMNVSTLELGDSALYLCASSYGTGAAPGYGYTFGSGTRLTVV.

The chain uses TRBV12-3 or TRBV12-4 and TRBJ2-7, with D unresolved. CDR3 length: 12 amino acids. Trimming shortened V by 2 bases and J by 3 bases, and 5 bases separated the two germline ends. This CDR3 reads CASSLSGYEQYF. DNA of the CDR3: TGTGCCAGCAGTTTATCGGGCTACGAGCAGTACTTC.

The chain employs TRBV28 and TRBJ1-5, with TRBD1 as a possible D gene (6 bases). CDR1 is MDHEN and CDR2 is SYDVKM in the germline V gene. Trimming removed 6 bases from V and 2 bases from J, with 14 bases in between. The CDR3 is 15 residues long. CDR3 in DNA: TGTGCCAGCAGGGCAGGGGCGTGGGGCAATCAGCCCCAGCATTTT. Its translation is CASRAGAWGNQPQHF.